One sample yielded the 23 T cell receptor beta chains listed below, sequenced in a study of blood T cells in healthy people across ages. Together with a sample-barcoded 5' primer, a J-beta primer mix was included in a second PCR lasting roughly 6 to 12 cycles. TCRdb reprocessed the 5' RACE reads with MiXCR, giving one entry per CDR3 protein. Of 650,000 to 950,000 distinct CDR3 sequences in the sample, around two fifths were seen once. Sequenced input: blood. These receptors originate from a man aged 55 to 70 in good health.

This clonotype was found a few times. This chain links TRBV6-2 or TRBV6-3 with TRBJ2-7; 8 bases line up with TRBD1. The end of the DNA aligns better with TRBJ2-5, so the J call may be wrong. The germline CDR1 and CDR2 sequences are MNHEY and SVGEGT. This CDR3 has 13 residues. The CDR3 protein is CASSRQGQGTQYF. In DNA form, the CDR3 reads TGTGCCAGCAGCCGACAGGGGCAGGGGACCCAGTACTTC.

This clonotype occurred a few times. This chain's CDR3 is CSAGGAGQETQYF. The CDR3 region has the DNA TGCAGTGCCGGGGGGGCCGGACAAGAGACCCAGTACTTC. The chain carries TRBV20-1 and TRBJ2-5, with TRBD2 matching over 8 bases. With V trimmed by 6 bases and J by 2 bases, 5 bases remained unmatched. CDR1 DFQATT and CDR2 SNEGSKA come from the germline V gene (reference sequence). The CDR3 is 13 amino acids.

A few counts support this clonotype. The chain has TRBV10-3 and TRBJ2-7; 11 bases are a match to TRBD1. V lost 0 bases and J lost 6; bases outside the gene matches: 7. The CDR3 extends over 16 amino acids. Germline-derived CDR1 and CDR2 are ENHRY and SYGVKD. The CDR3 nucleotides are TGTGCCATCAGTGAGTCGGGGACAGGGGGATCGGGCGAGCAGTACTTC. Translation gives CAISESGTGGSGEQYF.

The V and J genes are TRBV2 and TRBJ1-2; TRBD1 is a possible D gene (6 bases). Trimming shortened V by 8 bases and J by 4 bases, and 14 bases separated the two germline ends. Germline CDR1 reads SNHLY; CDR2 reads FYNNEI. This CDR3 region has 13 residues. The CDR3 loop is CASRTGSTYGYTF. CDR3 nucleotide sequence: TGTGCCAGCCGAACAGGGTCCACCTATGGCTACACCTTC.

CDR3 sequence reads: CASTRPPGEKLFF. Written as DNA, the CDR3 is TGTGCCAGCACTCGCCCCCCAGGGGAAAAACTGTTTTTT. This chain uses TRBV12-3 or TRBV12-4 with TRBJ1-4, with TRBD1 as a possible D gene (5 bases). The length of the CDR3 is 13 residues. V was cut by 7 bases and J by 8 bases, with 14 bases left in between.

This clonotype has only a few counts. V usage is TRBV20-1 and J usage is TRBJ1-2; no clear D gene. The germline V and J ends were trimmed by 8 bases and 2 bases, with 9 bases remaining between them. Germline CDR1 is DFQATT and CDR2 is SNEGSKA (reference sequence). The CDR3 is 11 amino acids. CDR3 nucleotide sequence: TGCAGTCTTACCACCAACTATGGCTACACCTTC. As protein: CSLTTNYGYTF.

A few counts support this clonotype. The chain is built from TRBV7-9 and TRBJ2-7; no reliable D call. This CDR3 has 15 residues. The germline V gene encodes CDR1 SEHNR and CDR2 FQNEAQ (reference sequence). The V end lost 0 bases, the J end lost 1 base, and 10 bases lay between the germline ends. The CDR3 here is CASSLARLSSYEQYF. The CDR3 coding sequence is TGTGCCAGCAGCTTAGCGAGGTTGAGTTCCTACGAGCAGTACTTC.

The CDR3 sequence is CASSLRTSENTEAFF. CDR3 coding DNA: TGTGCCAGCAGCTTAAGGACGAGCGAGAACACTGAAGCTTTCTTT. V gene TRBV7-2 combines with J gene TRBJ1-1; D gene ambiguous. The germline gives CDR1 SGHTA, CDR2 FQGNSA. The V end lost 2 bases, the J end lost 1 base, and 11 bases lay between the germline ends. The CDR3 is made up of 15 amino acids.

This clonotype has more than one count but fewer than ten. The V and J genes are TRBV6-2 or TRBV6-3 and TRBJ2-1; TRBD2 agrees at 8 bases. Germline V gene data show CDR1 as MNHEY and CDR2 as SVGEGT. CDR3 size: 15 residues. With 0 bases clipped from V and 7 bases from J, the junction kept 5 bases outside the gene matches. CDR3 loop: CASSYSGLAGNEQFF. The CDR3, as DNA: TGTGCCAGCAGTTACTCTGGGCTAGCGGGTAATGAGCAGTTCTTC.

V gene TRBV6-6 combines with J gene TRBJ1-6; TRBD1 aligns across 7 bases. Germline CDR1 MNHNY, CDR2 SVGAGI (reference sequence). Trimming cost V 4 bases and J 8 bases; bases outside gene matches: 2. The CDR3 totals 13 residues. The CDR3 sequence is CASSFQGDSPLHF. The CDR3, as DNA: TGTGCCAGCAGTTTCCAGGGGGATTCACCCCTCCACTTT.

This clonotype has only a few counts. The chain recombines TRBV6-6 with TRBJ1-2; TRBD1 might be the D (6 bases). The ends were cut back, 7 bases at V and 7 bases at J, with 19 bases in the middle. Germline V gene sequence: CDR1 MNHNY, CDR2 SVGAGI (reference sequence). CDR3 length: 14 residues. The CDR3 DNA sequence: TGTGCCAGCACTATCCTTCGGGGGGCCGGTGGCTACACCTTC. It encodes CASTILRGAGGYTF.

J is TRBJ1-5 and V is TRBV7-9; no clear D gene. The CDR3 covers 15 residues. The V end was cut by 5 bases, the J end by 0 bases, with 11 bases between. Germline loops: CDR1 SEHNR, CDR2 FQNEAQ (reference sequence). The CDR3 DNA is TGTGCCAGCAGCGTACGTGGGATTAGCAATCAGCCCCAGCATTTT. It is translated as CASSVRGISNQPQHF. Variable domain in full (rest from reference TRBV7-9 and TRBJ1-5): DTGVSQNPRHKITKRGQNVTFRCDPISEHNRLYWYRQTLGQGPEFLTYFQNEAQLEKSRLLSDRFSAERPKGSFSTLEIQRTEQGDSAMYLCASSVRGISNQPQHFGDGTRLSIL.

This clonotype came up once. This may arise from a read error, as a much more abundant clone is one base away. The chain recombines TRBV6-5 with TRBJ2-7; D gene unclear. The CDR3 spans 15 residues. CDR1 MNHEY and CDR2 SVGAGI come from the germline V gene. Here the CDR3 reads CACSFRFGSSYEQYF. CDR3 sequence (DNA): TGTGCCTGCAGTTTTCGGTTTGGCAGCTCCTACGAGCAGTACTTC.

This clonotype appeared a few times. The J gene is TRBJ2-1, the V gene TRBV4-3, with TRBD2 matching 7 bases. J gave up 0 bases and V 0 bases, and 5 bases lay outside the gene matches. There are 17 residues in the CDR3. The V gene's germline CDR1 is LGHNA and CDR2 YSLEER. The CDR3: CASSQESGAISYNEQFF. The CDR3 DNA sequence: TGCGCCAGCAGCCAAGAGAGCGGGGCAATCTCCTACAATGAGCAGTTCTTC.

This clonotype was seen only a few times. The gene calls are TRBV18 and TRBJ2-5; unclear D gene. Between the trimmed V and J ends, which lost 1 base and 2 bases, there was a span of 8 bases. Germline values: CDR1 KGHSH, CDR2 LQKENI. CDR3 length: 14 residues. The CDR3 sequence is CASSPRSKQETQYF. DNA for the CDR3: TGTGCCAGCTCACCACGCAGTAAACAAGAGACCCAGTACTTC. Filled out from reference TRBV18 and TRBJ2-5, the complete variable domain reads NAGVMQNPRHLVRRRGQEARLRCSPMKGHSHVYWYRQLPEEGLKFMVYLQKENIIDESGMPKERFSAEFPKEGPSILRIQQVVRGDSAAYFCASSPRSKQETQYFGPGTRLLVL.

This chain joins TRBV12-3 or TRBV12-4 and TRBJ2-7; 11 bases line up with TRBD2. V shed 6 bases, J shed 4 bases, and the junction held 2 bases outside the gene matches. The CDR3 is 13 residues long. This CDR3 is CASRLAGVYEQYF. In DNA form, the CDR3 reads TGTGCCAGCAGACTAGCGGGGGTGTACGAGCAGTACTTC.

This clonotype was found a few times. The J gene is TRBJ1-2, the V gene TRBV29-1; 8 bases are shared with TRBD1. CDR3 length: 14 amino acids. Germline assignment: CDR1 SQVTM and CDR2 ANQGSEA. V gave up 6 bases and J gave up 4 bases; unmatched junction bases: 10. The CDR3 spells CSVSSDRGGYGYTF. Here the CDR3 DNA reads TGCAGCGTGTCTTCTGACAGGGGAGGCTATGGCTACACCTTC.

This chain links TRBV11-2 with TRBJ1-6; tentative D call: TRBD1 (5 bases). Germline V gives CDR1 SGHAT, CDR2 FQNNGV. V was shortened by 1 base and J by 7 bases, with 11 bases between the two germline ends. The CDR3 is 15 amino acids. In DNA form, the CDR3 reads TGTGCCAGCAGCTTAGCCGGGGCCTTAAATTCACCCCTCCACTTT. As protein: CASSLAGALNSPLHF.

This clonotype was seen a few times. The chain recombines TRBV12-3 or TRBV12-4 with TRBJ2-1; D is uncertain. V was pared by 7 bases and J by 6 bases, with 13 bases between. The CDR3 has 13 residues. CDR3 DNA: TGTGCCAGCAAATTTTCCGGCGGCAATGAGCAGTTCTTC. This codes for CASKFSGGNEQFF.

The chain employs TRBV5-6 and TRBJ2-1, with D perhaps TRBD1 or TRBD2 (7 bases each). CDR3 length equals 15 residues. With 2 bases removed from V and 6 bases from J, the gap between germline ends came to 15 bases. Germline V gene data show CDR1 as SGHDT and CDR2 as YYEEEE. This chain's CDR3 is CASSLAGGACNEQFF. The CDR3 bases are TGTGCCAGCAGCTTAGCAGGGGGGGCCTGCAATGAGCAGTTCTTC. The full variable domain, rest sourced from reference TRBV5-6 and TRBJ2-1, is DAGVTQSPTHLIKTRGQQVTLRCSPKSGHDTVSWYQQALGQGPQFIFQYYEEEERQRGNFPDRFSGHQFPNYSSELNVNALLLGDSALYLCASSLAGGACNEQFFGPGTRLTVL.

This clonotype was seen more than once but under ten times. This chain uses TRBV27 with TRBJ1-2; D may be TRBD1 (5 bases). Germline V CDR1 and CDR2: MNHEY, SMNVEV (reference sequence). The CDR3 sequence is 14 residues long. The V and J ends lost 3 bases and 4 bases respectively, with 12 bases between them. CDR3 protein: CASSLGAGSYGYTF. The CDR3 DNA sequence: TGTGCCAGCAGTTTGGGCGCAGGGAGCTATGGCTACACCTTC.

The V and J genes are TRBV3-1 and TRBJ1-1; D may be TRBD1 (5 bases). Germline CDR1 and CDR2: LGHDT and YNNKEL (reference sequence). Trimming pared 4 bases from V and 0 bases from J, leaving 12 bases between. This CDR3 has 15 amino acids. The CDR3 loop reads CASSPWGILNTEAFF. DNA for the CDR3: TGTGCCAGCAGCCCGTGGGGGATTCTGAACACTGAAGCTTTCTTT. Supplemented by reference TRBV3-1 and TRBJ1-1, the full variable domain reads DTAVSQTPKYLVTQMGNDKSIKCEQNLGHDTMYWYKQDSKKFLKIMFSYNNKELIINETVPNRFSPKSPDKAHLNLHINSLELGDSAVYFCASSPWGILNTEAFFGQGTRLTVV.

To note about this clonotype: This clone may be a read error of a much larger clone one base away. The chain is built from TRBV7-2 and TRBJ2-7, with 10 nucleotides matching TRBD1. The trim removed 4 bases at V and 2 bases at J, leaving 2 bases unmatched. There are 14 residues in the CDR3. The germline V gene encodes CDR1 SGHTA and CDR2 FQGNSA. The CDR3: CASSCGTGAYEQYF. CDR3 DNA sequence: TGTGCCAGCAGCTGCGGGACAGGGGCCTACGAGCAGTACTTC.